This TCR beta chain was recorded in a study of T cell repertoires in cytomegalovirus infection. The wider study: Evidence of both CMV infection and a matching HLA type came from public TCR beta signatures. Study conclusions and caveats: Identification of carriers of CMV plus the relevant HLA was achieved through cumulative public TCR beta family frequency. In two of eight donors, the top clonotype was HLA-C-restricted CMV-specific.

This CDR3 region has 14 residues. Trimming took 2 bases from V and 6 from J, leaving 11 bases between them. The germline gives CDR1 SNHLY, CDR2 FYNNEI. TCRdb redid the calling of the reads with MiXCR, one entry per CDR3 protein. This sample yields about 490,000 distinct CDR3 sequences, of which 10% to 12% are seen a single time; around 9.6% belongs to the top ten. Note on this clonotype: What it binds is unknown.

V is TRBV2 and J is TRBJ2-4; the D gene is possibly TRBD1 (6 bases). Specimen: PBMCs. This receptor was identified in a human donor in good health (CMV status not recorded). Some clones in this sample may be carry-over from other donors' samples. The CDR3 sequence is CASSELQGGNIQYF. The CDR3 coding sequence is TGTGCCAGCAGTGAATTACAGGGCGGAAACATTCAGTACTTC.